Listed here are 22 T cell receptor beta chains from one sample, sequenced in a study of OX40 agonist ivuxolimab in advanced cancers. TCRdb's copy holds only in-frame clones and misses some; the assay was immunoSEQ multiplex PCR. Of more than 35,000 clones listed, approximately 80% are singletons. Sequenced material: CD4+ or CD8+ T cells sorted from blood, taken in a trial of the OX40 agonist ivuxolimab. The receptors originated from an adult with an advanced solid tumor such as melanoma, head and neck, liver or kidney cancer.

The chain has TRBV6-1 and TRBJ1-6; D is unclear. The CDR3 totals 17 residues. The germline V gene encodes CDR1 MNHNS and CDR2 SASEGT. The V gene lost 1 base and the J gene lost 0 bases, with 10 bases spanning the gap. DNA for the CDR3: TGTGCCAGCAGTGAAGAGATGGGGTACTCCTATAATTCACCCCTCCACTTT. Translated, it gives CASSEEMGYSYNSPLHF.

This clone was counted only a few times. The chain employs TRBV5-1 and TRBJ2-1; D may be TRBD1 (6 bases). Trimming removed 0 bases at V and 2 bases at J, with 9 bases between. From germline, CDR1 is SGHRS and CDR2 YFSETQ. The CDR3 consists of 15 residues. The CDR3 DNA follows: TGCGCCAGCAGCTTGGATAGGACAGCCTACAATGAGCAGTTCTTC. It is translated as CASSLDRTAYNEQFF.

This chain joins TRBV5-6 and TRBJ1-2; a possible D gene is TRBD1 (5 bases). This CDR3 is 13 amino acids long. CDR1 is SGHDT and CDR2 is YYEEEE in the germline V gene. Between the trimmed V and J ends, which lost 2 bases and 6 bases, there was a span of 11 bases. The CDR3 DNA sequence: TGTGCCAGCAGCTTATGGGACGGAAATGGCTACACCTTC. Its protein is CASSLWDGNGYTF. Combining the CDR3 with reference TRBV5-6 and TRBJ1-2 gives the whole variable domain DAGVTQSPTHLIKTRGQQVTLRCSPKSGHDTVSWYQQALGQGPQFIFQYYEEEERQRGNFPDRFSGHQFPNYSSELNVNALLLGDSALYLCASSLWDGNGYTFGSGTRLTVV.

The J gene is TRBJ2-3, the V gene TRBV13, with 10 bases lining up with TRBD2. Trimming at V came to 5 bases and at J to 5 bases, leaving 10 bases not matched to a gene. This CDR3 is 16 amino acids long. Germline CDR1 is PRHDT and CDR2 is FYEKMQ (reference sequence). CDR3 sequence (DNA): TGTGCCAGCAGCCCCCCGCTAGCGGGAGTGGAAGATACGCAGTATTTT. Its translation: CASSPPLAGVEDTQYF.

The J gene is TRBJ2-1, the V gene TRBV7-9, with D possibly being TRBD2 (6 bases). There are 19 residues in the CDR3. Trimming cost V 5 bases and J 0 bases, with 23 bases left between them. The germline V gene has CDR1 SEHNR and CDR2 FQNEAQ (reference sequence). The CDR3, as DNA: TGTGCCAGCAGCCCTTTCTTCGGGACTCCGTTAACCTCCTACAATGAGCAGTTCTTC. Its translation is CASSPFFGTPLTSYNEQFF. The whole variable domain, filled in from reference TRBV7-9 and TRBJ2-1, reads DTGVSQNPRHKITKRGQNVTFRCDPISEHNRLYWYRQTLGQGPEFLTYFQNEAQLEKSRLLSDRFSAERPKGSFSTLEIQRTEQGDSAMYLCASSPFFGTPLTSYNEQFFGPGTRLTVL.

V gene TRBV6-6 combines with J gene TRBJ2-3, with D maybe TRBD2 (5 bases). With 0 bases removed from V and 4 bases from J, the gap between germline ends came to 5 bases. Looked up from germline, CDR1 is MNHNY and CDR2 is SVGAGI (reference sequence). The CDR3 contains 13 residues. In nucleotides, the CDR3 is TGTGCCAGCAGTTACTCGAGGGCAGATACGCAGTATTTT. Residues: CASSYSRADTQYF.

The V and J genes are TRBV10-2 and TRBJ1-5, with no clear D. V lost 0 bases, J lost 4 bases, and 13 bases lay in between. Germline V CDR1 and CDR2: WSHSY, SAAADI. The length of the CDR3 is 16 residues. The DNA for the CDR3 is TGCGCCAGCAGTGAGTCCTTTAGTTTAGGAAATCAGCCCCAGCATTTT. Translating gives CASSESFSLGNQPQHF.

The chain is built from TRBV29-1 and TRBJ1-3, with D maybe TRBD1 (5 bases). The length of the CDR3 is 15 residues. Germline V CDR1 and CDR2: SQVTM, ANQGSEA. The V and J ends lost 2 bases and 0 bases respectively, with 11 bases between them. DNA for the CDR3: TGCAGCGTTGAACCCCAGGGCCCCTCTGGAAACACCATATATTTT. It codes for CSVEPQGPSGNTIYF.

The CDR3 reads CASSLEGTGVYEQYF. CDR3 bases: TGTGCCAGCAGCTTAGAAGGGACAGGGGTCTACGAGCAGTACTTC. The genes are TRBV7-8 and TRBJ2-7; 10 bases agree with TRBD1. Germline V gene data show CDR1 as SGHVS and CDR2 as FQNEAQ. The CDR3 contains 15 residues. Trimming took 1 base from V and 3 from J; bases not matched to a gene: 3.

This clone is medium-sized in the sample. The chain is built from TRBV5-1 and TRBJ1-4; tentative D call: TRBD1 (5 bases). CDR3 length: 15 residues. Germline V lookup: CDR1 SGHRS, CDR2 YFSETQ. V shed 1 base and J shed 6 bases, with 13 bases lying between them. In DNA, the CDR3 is TGCGCCAGCAGCTTGCACGGGGACTCGGATGAAAAACTGTTTTTT. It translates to CASSLHGDSDEKLFF.

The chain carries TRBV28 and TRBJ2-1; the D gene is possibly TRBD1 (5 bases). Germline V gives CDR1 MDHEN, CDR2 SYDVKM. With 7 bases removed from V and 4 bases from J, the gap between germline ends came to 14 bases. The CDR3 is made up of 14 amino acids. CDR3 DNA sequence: TGTGCCAGCACCAGGGCTCTCCAATACAATGAGCAGTTCTTC. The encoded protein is CASTRALQYNEQFF.

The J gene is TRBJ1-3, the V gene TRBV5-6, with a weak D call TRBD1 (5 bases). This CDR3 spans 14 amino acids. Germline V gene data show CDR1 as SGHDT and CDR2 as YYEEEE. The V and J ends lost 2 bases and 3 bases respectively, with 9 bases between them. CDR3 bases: TGTGCCAGCAGCTTTAGGGGCTTTGGAAACACCATATATTTT. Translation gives CASSFRGFGNTIYF.

CDR3 DNA sequence: TGTGCCAGCAGCAACCGTGGGGGGGATCAGAACACTGAAGCTTTCTTT. Encoded protein: CASSNRGGDQNTEAFF. This chain links TRBV21-1 with TRBJ1-1. TRBV21-1 is reported as a pseudogene. The CDR3 totals 16 residues.

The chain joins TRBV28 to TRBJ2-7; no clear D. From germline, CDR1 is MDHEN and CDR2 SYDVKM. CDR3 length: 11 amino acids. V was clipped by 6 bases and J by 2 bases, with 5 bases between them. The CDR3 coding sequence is TGTGCCAGCAGCCCGGCCTACGAGCAGTACTTC. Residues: CASSPAYEQYF.

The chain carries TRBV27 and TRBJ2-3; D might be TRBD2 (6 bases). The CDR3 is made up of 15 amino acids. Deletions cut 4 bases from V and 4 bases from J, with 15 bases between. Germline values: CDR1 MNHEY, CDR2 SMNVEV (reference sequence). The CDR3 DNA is TGTGCCAGCAGTTACTCCGGGACTCCTTCAGATACGCAGTATTTT. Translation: CASSYSGTPSDTQYF.

The CDR3 DNA follows: TGTGCCAGCAGCTTGCTCGGACAGTTATACAATGAGCAGTTCTTC. Translated: CASSLLGQLYNEQFF. The chain is built from TRBV5-6 and TRBJ2-1; a possible D gene is TRBD1 (6 bases). The CDR3 is 15 amino acids. Germline loops: CDR1 SGHDT, CDR2 YYEEEE. V lost 1 base and J lost 4, with 12 bases in between.

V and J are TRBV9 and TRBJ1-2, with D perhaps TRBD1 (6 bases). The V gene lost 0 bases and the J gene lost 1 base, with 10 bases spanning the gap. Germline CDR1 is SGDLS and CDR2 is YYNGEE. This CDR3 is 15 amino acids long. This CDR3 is CASSVGGGRNYGYTF. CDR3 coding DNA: TGTGCCAGCAGCGTAGGAGGGGGGCGTAACTATGGCTACACCTTC.

The CDR3 sequence is CASSASPTGDTEAFF. The DNA for the CDR3 is TGTGCCAGCAGCGCGTCGCCGACAGGGGACACTGAAGCTTTCTTT. V usage is TRBV7-9 and J usage is TRBJ1-1; TRBD1 matches at 8 bases. The germline V gene has CDR1 SEHNR and CDR2 FQNEAQ (reference sequence). This CDR3 contains 15 residues. Trimming cost V 5 bases and J 3 bases; bases outside gene matches: 8. Filled out from reference TRBV7-9 and TRBJ1-1, the complete variable domain reads DTGVSQNPRHKITKRGQNVTFRCDPISEHNRLYWYRQTLGQGPEFLTYFQNEAQLEKSRLLSDRFSAERPKGSFSTLEIQRTEQGDSAMYLCASSASPTGDTEAFFGQGTRLTVV.

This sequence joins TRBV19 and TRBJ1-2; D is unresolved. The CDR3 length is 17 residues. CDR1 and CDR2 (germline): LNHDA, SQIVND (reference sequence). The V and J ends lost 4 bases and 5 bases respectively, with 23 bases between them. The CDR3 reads CASSRLPGLTANYGYTF. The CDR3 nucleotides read TGTGCCAGTAGTAGACTTCCGGGCCTTACCGCAAATTATGGCTACACCTTC.

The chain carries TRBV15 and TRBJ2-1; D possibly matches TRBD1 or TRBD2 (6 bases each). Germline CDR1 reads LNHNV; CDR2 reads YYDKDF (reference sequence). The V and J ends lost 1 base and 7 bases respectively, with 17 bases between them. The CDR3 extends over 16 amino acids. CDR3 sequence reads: CATSRGLGGDINEQFF. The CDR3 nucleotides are TGTGCCACCAGCAGAGGGCTGGGGGGCGATATAAATGAGCAGTTCTTC.

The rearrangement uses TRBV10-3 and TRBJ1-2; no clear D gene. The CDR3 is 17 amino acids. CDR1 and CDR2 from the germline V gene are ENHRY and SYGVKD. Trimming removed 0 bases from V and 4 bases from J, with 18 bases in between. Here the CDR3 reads CAISESSSRKGPYGYTF. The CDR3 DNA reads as TGTGCCATCAGTGAGTCGAGCAGTAGGAAGGGCCCCTATGGCTACACCTTC.

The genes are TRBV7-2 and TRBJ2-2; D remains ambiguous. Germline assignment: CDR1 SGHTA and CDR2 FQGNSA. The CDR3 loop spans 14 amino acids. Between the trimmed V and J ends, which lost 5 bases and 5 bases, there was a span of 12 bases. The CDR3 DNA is TGTGCCAGCAGCCTATATCTCCGGACCGGGGAGCTGTTTTTT. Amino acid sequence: CASSLYLRTGELFF.